Below are 8 T cell receptor beta chains sequenced from a single sample in a study of neurological immune-mediated disorders. As for time point: longitudinal time-point 3. One entry per CDR3 protein, called by TCRdb with MiXCR from the 5' RACE reads. The sample consists of 45,000 to 60,000 distinct CDR3 sequences, about an eighth of them appearing once. Input material: PBMCs. These receptors were obtained from a male donor with HTLV-1-associated myelopathy (HAM/TSP).

This clonotype has a count of ten or more. This chain connects TRBV5-1 to TRBJ2-3; D unclear. V dropped 1 base and J dropped 2 bases, with 11 bases sitting between them. From germline, CDR1 is SGHRS and CDR2 YFSETQ. The CDR3 runs to 15 residues. Here the CDR3 reads CASSLLAEPTDTQYF. The CDR3 nucleotides read TGCGCCAGCAGCTTGTTGGCGGAGCCCACAGATACGCAGTATTTT.

This clonotype was found many times. The J gene is TRBJ2-7, the V gene TRBV20-1; TRBD1 aligns across 7 bases. Per germline, CDR1 DFQATT and CDR2 SNEGSKA (reference sequence). This CDR3 has 15 amino acids. The trim removed 6 bases at V and 3 bases at J, leaving 14 bases unmatched. The CDR3 DNA sequence: TGCAGTGCACGCCCCGCGTGGGACAGATACTACGAGCAGTACTTC. Amino acids: CSARPAWDRYYEQYF.

This clonotype was observed at least ten times. This chain links TRBV20-1 with TRBJ1-1, with 7 bases matching TRBD1. The germline V gene encodes CDR1 DFQATT and CDR2 SNEGSKA (reference sequence). The length of the CDR3 is 13 residues. The junction had 3 bases not matched to a gene; V was cut back by 0 bases and J by 5 bases. CDR3 protein: CSARDTGVTEAFF. The CDR3 region has the DNA TGCAGTGCTAGAGATACAGGGGTGACTGAAGCTTTCTTT.

V usage is TRBV27 and J usage is TRBJ1-1; tentatively, D is TRBD1 (6 bases). V lost 3 bases to trimming and J lost 6 bases, with 11 bases between them. CDR3 size: 13 residues. The V gene's germline CDR1 is MNHEY and CDR2 SMNVEV (reference sequence). The CDR3 spells CASSFQGIAEAFF. The CDR3 bases are TGTGCCAGCAGTTTCCAGGGGATCGCTGAAGCTTTCTTT.

This clonotype was observed at least ten times. The gene calls are TRBV5-4 and TRBJ2-7, with a tentative D call TRBD1 (6 bases). The CDR3 is made up of 15 amino acids. The V gene's germline CDR1 is SGHNT and CDR2 YYREEE (reference sequence). V was clipped by 1 base and J by 6 bases, with 17 bases between them. CDR3 region: CASSLYRDDPSEQYF. The CDR3 DNA reads as TGTGCCAGCAGCTTGTACAGGGACGATCCGAGCGAGCAGTACTTC.

This clonotype was counted ten times or more. This chain links TRBV12-3 or TRBV12-4 with TRBJ1-4; D remains unclear. This CDR3 is 11 amino acids long. V lost 0 bases and J lost 7, with 0 bases in between. The CDR3 DNA sequence: TGTGCCAGCAGTTTAGCTGAAAAACTGTTTTTT. This gives the protein CASSLAEKLFF.

The V and J genes are TRBV4-3 and TRBJ2-2; D is unresolved. The V gene lost 0 bases and the J gene lost 1 base, with 6 bases spanning the gap. The CDR3 loop spans 15 amino acids. CDR1 and CDR2 (germline): LGHNA, YSLEER. CDR3 in amino acids: CASSQDSRNTGELFF. CDR3 DNA: TGCGCCAGCAGCCAAGATTCGAGGAACACCGGGGAGCTGTTTTTT.

This clonotype showed up many times. This chain connects TRBV15 to TRBJ1-3; 8 bases agree with TRBD1. From germline, CDR1 is LNHNV and CDR2 YYDKDF (reference sequence). V lost 1 base, J lost 0 bases, and 8 bases stayed unmatched. This CDR3 contains 18 residues. CDR3 sequence reads: CATSRGITGGSSGNTIYF. CDR3 bases: TGTGCCACCAGCAGAGGTATCACAGGGGGATCCTCTGGAAACACCATATATTTT.